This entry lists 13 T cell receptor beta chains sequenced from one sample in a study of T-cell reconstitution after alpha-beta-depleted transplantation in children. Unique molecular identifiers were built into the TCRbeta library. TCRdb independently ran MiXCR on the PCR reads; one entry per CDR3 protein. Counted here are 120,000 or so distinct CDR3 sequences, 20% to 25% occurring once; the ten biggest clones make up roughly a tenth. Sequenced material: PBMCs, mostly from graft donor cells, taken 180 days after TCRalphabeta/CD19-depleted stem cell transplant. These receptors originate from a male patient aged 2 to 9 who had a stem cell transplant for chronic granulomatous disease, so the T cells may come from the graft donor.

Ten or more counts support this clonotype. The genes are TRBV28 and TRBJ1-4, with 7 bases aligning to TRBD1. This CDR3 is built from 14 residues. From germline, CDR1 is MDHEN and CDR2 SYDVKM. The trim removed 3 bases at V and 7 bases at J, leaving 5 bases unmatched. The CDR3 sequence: CASSLSGTVEKLFF. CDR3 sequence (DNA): TGTGCCAGCAGTTTGTCCGGGACAGTTGAAAAACTGTTTTTT.

The CDR3 region has the DNA TGCAGTGGGTCCGGCCTAGCTAATTACTACGAGCAGTACTTC. This sequence encodes CSGSGLANYYEQYF. The V call is TRBV20-1, the J call TRBJ2-7; weak D call: TRBD2 (5 bases). Trimming pared 7 bases from V and 3 bases from J, leaving 19 bases between. The CDR3 has 14 amino acids. Germline CDR1 is DFQATT and CDR2 is SNEGSKA (reference sequence).

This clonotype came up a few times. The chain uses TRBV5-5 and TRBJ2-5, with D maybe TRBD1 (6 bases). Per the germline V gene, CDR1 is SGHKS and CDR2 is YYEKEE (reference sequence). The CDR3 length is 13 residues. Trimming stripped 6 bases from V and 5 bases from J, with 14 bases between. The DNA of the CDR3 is TGTGCCAGCAAACTACAGGGTCAGGAGACCCAGTACTTC. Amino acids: CASKLQGQETQYF.

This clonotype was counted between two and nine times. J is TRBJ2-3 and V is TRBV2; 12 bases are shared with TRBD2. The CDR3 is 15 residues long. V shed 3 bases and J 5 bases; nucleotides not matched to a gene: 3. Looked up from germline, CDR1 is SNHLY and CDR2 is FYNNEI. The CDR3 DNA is TGTGCCAGCAGTGATTTGGGACTAGCGGGAGATACGCAGTATTTT. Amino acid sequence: CASSDLGLAGDTQYF.

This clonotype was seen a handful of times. CDR3 DNA sequence: TGTGCCAGCAGTTTGAAGACAGGGTCTGGCTACACCTTC. Its protein is CASSLKTGSGYTF. The rearrangement uses TRBV12-3 or TRBV12-4 and TRBJ1-2, with 7 bases that match TRBD1. This CDR3 spans 13 amino acids. The V and J ends lost 3 bases and 7 bases, in that order; junction bases with no gene match: 5.

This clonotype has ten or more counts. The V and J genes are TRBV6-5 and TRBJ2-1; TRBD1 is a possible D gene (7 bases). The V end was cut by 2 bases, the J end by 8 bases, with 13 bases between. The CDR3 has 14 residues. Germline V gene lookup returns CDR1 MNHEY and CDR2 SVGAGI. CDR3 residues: CASSYTGRGDEQFF. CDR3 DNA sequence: TGTGCCAGCAGTTACACAGGCAGGGGGGATGAGCAGTTCTTC.

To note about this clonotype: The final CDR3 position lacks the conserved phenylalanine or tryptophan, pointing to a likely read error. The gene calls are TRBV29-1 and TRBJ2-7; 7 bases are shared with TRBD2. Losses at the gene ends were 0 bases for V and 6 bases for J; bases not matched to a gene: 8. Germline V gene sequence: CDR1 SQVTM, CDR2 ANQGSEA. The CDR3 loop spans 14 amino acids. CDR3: CSVEEEDIAGEQYL. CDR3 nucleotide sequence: TGCAGCGTTGAAGAAGAAGACATAGCGGGCGAGCAGTACCTC.

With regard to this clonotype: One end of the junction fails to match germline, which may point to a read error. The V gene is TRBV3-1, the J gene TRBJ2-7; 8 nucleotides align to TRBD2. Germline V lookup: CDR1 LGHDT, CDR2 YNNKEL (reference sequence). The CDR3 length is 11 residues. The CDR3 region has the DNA TGTGCCAGCAGCCAAGGGTGGACTAGCACATTC. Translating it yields CASSQGWTSTF.

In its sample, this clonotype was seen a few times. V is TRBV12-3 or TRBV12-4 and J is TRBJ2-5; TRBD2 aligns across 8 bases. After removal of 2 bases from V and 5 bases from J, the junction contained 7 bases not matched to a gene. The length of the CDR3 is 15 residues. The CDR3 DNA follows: TGTGCCAGCAGTTTATACGGGAGGGCCGGTGAGACCCAGTACTTC. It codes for CASSLYGRAGETQYF.

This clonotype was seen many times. This chain's CDR3 is CASSFGGVNTGELFF. The CDR3 DNA follows: TGTGCCAGCAGTTTTGGGGGAGTAAACACCGGGGAGCTGTTTTTT. This sequence joins TRBV12-3 or TRBV12-4 and TRBJ2-2, with D perhaps given as TRBD1 or TRBD2 (5 bases each). This CDR3 is 15 amino acids long. The V end was cut by 3 bases, the J end by 2 bases, with 10 bases between.

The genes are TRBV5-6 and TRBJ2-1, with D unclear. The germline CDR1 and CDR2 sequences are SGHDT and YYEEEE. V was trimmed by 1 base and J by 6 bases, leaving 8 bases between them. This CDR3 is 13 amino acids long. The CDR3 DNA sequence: TGTGCCAGCAGCTTGAGACCGACCAATGAGCAGTTCTTC. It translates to CASSLRPTNEQFF. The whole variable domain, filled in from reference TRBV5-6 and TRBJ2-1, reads DAGVTQSPTHLIKTRGQQVTLRCSPKSGHDTVSWYQQALGQGPQFIFQYYEEEERQRGNFPDRFSGHQFPNYSSELNVNALLLGDSALYLCASSLRPTNEQFFGPGTRLTVL.

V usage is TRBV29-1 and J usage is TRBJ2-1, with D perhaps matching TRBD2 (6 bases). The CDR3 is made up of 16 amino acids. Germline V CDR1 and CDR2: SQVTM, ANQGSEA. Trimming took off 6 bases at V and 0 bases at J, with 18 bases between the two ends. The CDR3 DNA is TGCAGCGTCGACACAGCTATCGGGGGCTCCTACAATGAGCAGTTCTTC. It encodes CSVDTAIGGSYNEQFF.

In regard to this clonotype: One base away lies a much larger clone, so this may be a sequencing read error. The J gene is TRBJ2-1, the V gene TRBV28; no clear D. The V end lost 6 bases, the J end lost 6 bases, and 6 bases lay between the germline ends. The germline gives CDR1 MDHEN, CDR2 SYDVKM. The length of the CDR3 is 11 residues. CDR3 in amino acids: CASRVVNEQFF. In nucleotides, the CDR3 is TGTGCCAGCAGGGTAGTCAATGAGCAGTTCTTC.